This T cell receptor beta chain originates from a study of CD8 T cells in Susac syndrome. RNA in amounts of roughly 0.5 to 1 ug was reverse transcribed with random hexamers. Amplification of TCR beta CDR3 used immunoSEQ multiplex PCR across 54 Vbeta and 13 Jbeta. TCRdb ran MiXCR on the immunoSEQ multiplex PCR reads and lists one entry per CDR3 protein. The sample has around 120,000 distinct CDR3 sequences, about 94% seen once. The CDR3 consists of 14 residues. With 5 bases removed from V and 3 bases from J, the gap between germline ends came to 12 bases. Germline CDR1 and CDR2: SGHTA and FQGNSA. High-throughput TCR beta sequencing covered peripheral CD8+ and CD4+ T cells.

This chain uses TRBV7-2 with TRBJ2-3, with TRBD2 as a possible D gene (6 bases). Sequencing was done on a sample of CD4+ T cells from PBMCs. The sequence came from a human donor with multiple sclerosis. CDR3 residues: CASSNRDFTDTQYF. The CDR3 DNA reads TGTGCCAGCAGCAACCGGGACTTTACAGATACGCAGTATTTT.